These T cell receptor beta chains were read from a single sample in a study of blood T cell repertoires in COVID-19. Using immunoSEQ multiplex PCR, the repertoire was profiled, and TCRdb retains in-frame clones only, with some absent. The sample contains some 200,000 clones, 75% to 80% of which appear only once. Sequenced sample: peripheral blood. All receptors come from a woman in her sixties or seventies with acute or convalescent COVID-19. Each CDR3 is given with its conserved first and last residue. A D gene is named only where the DNA matches it firmly. Size is omitted from some rows. Given values are once, few, many or a class for expanded clones.

TRBV18	TRBD1	.	14	TRBJ2-1	CASSPRQGVNEQFF	TGTGCCAGCTCACCGAGACAGGGGGTAAATGAGCAGTTCTTC
TRBV10-3	.	.	12	TRBJ1-1	CATTRGDTEAFF	TGTGCCACCACCCGGGGAGACACTGAAGCTTTCTTT
TRBV6-5	.	.	15	TRBJ1-6	CASSYSAQHNSPLHF	TGTGCCAGCAGTTACTCGGCACAGCATAATTCACCCCTCCACTTT
TRBV4-1	.	.	17	TRBJ1-2	CASSQDLAAPSGYGYTF	TGCGCCAGCAGCCAAGACCTAGCGGCCCCCTCGGGCTATGGCTACACCTTC
TRBV19	.	.	15	TRBJ2-5	CASSIGGQVGETQYF	TGTGCCAGTAGTATTGGGGGCCAAGTCGGGGAGACCCAGTACTTC
TRBV3-1/TRBV3-2	.	.	13	TRBJ2-1	CASSLLRGNEQFF	TGTGCCAGCAGCCTCCTCAGGGGCAATGAGCAGTTCTTC
TRBV3-1/TRBV3-2	TRBD2	.	15	TRBJ2-1	CASSLGLGNYNEQFF	TGTGCCAGCAGCCTGGGACTAGGAAACTACAATGAGCAGTTCTTC
TRBV5-1	.	.	14	TRBJ1-2	CASSLEAGLYGYTF	TGCGCCAGCAGCTTGGAAGCAGGGCTCTATGGCTACACCTTC
TRBV6-5	.	.	15	TRBJ1-4	CASSYSQGSNEKLFF	TGTGCCAGCAGTTACTCCCAGGGATCTAATGAAAAACTGTTTTTT
TRBV7-9	TRBD1	.	14	TRBJ1-4	CASSYGTGDEKLFF	TGTGCCAGCAGCTATGGGACAGGGGACGAAAAACTGTTTTTT
TRBV5-1	.	few	16	TRBJ1-3	CASSSASMTTGNTIYF	TGCGCCAGCAGCTCAGCCTCAATGACAACTGGAAACACCATATATTTT
TRBV15	TRBD2	once	16	TRBJ2-1	CATSREASGAYNEQFF	TGTGCCACCAGCAGGGAAGCTAGCGGGGCCTACAATGAGCAGTTCTTC
TRBV25-1	.	.	13	TRBJ2-3	CASSVGATDTQYF	TGTGCCAGCAGTGTGGGAGCCACAGATACGCAGTATTTT
TRBV7-9	.	.	17	TRBJ1-4	CASSSGRGVLTNEKLFF	TGTGCCAGCAGCTCCGGTCGGGGAGTGTTAACTAATGAAAAACTGTTTTTT
TRBV7-2	.	.	14	TRBJ2-2	CASSSYSDTGELFF	TGTGCCAGCAGCTCCTATAGCGACACCGGGGAGCTGTTTTTT
TRBV19	TRBD1	.	15	TRBJ1-4	CASSTEQGTNEKLFF	TGTGCCAGTAGTACGGAACAGGGGACTAATGAAAAACTGTTTTTT
TRBV2	.	.	14	TRBJ1-6	CASSESRGDSPLHF	TGTGCCAGCAGTGAATCCCGGGGAGACTCACCCCTCCACTTT
TRBV7-3	TRBD1	.	15	TRBJ1-6	CASSARQGYNSPLHF	TGTGCCAGCAGCGCACGACAGGGGTATAATTCACCCCTCCACTTT
TRBV7-9	TRBD2	.	17	TRBJ2-3	CASSSDKAGGRTDTQYF	TGTGCCAGCAGCTCCGACAAAGCGGGAGGACGCACAGATACGCAGTATTTT
TRBV19	TRBD2	.	15	TRBJ2-1	CASSIGLAGDSAQFF	TGTGCCAGTAGTATTGGTCTAGCGGGAGATTCGGCGCAGTTCTTC
TRBV2	.	few	13	TRBJ1-2	CASSVRQNYGYTF	TGTGCCAGCAGTGTGAGACAGAACTATGGCTACACCTTC
TRBV19	.	.	12	TRBJ1-2	CASSWTAGGYTF	TGTGCCAGTAGTTGGACCGCGGGGGGCTACACCTTC
TRBV18	.	.	16	TRBJ2-6	CASSRAGLSGANVLTF	TGTGCCAGCTCTCGGGCGGGCCTCTCTGGGGCCAACGTCCTGACTTTC
TRBV5-4	.	.	16	TRBJ2-3	CASSHDRDRSTDTQYF	TGTGCCAGCAGCCACGATCGGGATCGCTCCACAGATACGCAGTATTTT
TRBV6-1	TRBD1	.	15	TRBJ2-5	CASSEVRDRVETQYF	TGTGCCAGCAGTGAAGTGAGGGACAGGGTAGAGACCCAGTACTTC
TRBV6-1	TRBD2	.	16	TRBJ2-1	CASSVQTSGRAFEQFF	TGTGCCAGCAGTGTCCAGACTAGCGGGAGGGCCTTTGAGCAGTTCTTC
TRBV7-9	.	.	12	TRBJ1-2	CASSLESRGYTF	TGTGCCAGCAGCTTAGAGTCGCGAGGCTACACCTTC
TRBV6-1	.	.	19	TRBJ1-3	CASSDNGLGDRPSGNTIYF	TGTGCCAGCAGTGACAATGGCCTCGGTGACAGACCCTCTGGAAACACCATATATTTT
TRBV6-5	.	few	12	TRBJ2-1	CATKPGTNEQFF	TGTGCCACCAAGCCGGGAACCAATGAGCAGTTCTTC
TRBV2	.	.	14	TRBJ1-5	CASSPTGQNQPQHF	TGTGCCAGCAGTCCGACAGGACAGAATCAGCCCCAGCATTTT
TRBV6-5	.	.	15	TRBJ1-5	CASRLFSGADQPQHF	TGTGCCAGCAGGCTCTTTTCAGGGGCGGATCAGCCCCAGCATTTT
TRBV25-1	.	.	15	TRBJ1-1	CASSDTGGGSTEAFF	TGTGCCAGCAGTGATACCGGGGGAGGAAGCACTGAAGCTTTCTTT
TRBV5-1	.	.	17	TRBJ1-3	CASSLDGAPSSGNTIYF	TGCGCCAGCAGCTTGGACGGTGCCCCGAGCTCTGGAAACACCATATATTTT
TRBV20-1	.	few	12	TRBJ2-3	CSASTGFDTQYF	TGCAGTGCTAGTACAGGGTTTGATACGCAGTATTTT
TRBV7-3	.	.	15	TRBJ2-2	CASSLEPGYTGELFF	TGTGCCAGCAGCTTAGAACCGGGTTACACCGGGGAGCTGTTTTTT
TRBV5-1	TRBD2	few	16	TRBJ2-1	CASSLALAGVRNEQFF	TGCGCCAGCAGCTTGGCTCTAGCGGGAGTTCGGAATGAGCAGTTCTTC
TRBV30	TRBD1	.	13	TRBJ1-4	CAWSSDRGEKLFF	TGTGCCTGGAGTAGTGACAGGGGTGAAAAACTGTTTTTT
TRBV10-3	.	.	15	TRBJ2-7	CAISEGVGLSYEQYF	TGTGCCATCAGTGAAGGGGTAGGGCTCTCCTACGAGCAGTACTTC
TRBV24-1	.	.	14	TRBJ1-5	CATSSGLTDQPQHF	TGTGCCACCAGTTCAGGTCTAACCGATCAGCCCCAGCATTTT
TRBV9	TRBD2	.	16	TRBJ2-3	CASSPRLAGGGDTQYF	TGTGCCAGCAGCCCCCGACTAGCGGGAGGGGGGGATACGCAGTATTTT
TRBV15	TRBD2	.	13	TRBJ2-2	CATSGEGTGELFF	TGTGCCACCAGCGGGGAGGGAACCGGGGAGCTGTTTTTT
TRBV19	TRBD2	once	15	TRBJ2-5	CATRTSGRQRETQYF	TGTGCCACCAGGACTAGCGGGAGACAACGAGAGACCCAGTACTTC
TRBV9	TRBD1	.	16	TRBJ1-6	CASSGNRTGGKSPLHF	TGTGCCAGCAGCGGAAATCGGACAGGGGGCAAGTCACCCCTCCACTTT